One T cell receptor (beta chain) is described in this entry. Sequencing used immunoSEQ multiplex PCR; TCRdb keeps in-frame clones, though not all of them. Of 20,000 to 25,000 clones listed, just under 80% are singletons. This entry comes from a study of CD4+ T cells in melanoma. Germline V lookup: CDR1 SGHTA, CDR2 FQGTGA. V was clipped by 4 bases and J by 3 bases, with 15 bases between them. The CDR3 is 16 residues long. This receptor was identified in a human donor with melanoma. The rearrangement uses TRBV7-3 and TRBJ2-2; perhaps TRBD2 as D (5 bases). The CDR3 DNA sequence: TGTGCCAGCAGCTACGGCCCCCGGGGAGACACCGGGGAGCTGTTTTTT. Protein sequence: CASSYGPRGDTGELFF.